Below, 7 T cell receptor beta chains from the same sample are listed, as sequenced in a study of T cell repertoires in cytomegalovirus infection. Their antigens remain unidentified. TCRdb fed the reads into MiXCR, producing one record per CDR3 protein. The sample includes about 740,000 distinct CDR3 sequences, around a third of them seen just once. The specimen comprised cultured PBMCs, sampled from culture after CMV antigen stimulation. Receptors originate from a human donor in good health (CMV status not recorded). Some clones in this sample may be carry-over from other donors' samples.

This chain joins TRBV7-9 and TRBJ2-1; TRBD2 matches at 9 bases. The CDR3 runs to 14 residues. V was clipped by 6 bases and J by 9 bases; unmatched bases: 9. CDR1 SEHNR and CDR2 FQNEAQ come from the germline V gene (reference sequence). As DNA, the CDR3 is TGTGCCAGCAGTCTCGCGGGAGGGCCAGTTGAGCAGTTCTTC. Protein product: CASSLAGGPVEQFF.

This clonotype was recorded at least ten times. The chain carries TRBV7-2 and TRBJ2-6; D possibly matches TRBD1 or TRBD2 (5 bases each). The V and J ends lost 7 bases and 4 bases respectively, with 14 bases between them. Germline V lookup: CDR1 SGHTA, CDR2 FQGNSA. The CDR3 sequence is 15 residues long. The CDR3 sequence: CASIRGVGGANVLTF. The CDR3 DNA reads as TGTGCCAGCATCAGAGGGGTAGGAGGGGCCAACGTCCTGACTTTC.

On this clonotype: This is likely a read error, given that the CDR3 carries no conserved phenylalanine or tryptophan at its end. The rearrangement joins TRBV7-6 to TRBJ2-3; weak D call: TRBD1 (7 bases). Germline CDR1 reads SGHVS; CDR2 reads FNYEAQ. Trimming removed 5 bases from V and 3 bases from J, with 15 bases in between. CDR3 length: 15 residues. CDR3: CASSNQGGLTDTQYS. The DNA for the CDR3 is TGTGCCAGCAGCAACCAGGGGGGCTTAACAGATACGCAGTATTCT.

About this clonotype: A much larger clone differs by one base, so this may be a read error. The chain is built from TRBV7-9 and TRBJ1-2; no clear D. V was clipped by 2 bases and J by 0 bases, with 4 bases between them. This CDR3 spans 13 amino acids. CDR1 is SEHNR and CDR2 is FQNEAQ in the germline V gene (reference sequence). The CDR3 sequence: CASSLLANYGYTF. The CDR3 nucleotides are TGTGCCAGCAGCTTATTAGCTAACTATGGCTACACCTTC.

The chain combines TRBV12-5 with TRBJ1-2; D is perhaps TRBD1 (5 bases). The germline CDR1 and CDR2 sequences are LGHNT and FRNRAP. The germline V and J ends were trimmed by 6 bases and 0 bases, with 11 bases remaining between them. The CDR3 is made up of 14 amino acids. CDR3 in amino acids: CASGPGPANYGYTF. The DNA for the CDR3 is TGTGCTAGTGGCCCGGGGCCAGCTAACTATGGCTACACCTTC.

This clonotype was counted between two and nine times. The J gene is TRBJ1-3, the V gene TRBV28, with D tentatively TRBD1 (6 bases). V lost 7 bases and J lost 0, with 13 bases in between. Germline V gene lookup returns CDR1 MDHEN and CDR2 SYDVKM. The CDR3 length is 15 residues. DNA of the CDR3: TGTGCCAGCACCGACACAGGGTACTCTGGAAACACCATATATTTT. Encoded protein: CASTDTGYSGNTIYF.

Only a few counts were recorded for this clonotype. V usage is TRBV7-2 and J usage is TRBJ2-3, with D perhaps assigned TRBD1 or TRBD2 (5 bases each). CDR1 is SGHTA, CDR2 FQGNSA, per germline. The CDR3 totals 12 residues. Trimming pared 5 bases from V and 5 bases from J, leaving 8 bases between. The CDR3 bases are TGTGCCAGCAGCCGGGACGGAGATACGCAGTATTTT. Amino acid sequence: CASSRDGDTQYF.